The T cell receptor beta chain under discussion was sequenced for a study of response to subunit inactivated influenza vaccine. Overall study findings and caveats: The study's authors posited that every seasonal influenza vaccination enlists few new T cells.

This clonotype has only a few counts. Its antigen is still unknown. TCRdb processed the RT-PCR reads anew with MiXCR; each CDR3 protein has one entry. This sample has 300,000 to 350,000 distinct CDR3 sequences, with around 20% found just once. The CDR3 has 16 residues. With 4 bases clipped from V and 5 bases from J, the junction kept 8 bases outside the gene matches. Germline CDR1 MGHDK, CDR2 SYGVNS. Here the sequenced sample was PBMCs from blood, taken about 20 months after vaccination. The clonotype was recovered from a man between 50 and 75 years old who received an inactivated influenza vaccine. This chain joins TRBV25-1 and TRBJ1-6; 7 positions agree with TRBD1. The CDR3 DNA reads TGTGCCAGCAGTGGTCGACTGGGACAGAATAATTCACCCCTCCACTTT. This encodes CASSGRLGQNNSPLHF.